The 13 T cell receptor beta chains below were found in one sample sequenced in a study of T cell changes during pregnancy in multiple sclerosis. Repertoires were generated with immunoSEQ multiplex PCR, while TCRdb's copy carries only in-frame clones and drops some. This table holds about 71,000 clones, more than 80% found once. Material: peripheral blood, obtained in the third trimester of pregnancy. The receptors stem from a female donor with multiple sclerosis, enrolled in a pregnancy study.

The chain joins TRBV7-6 to TRBJ2-1; the match to TRBD2 covers 10 bases. CDR3 length: 17 amino acids. Germline V gene lookup returns CDR1 SGHVS and CDR2 FNYEAQ. The V segment lost 6 bases and the J segment 0 bases; nucleotides outside the gene matches: 8. The CDR3 protein is CASSSPRTSGSYNEQFF. The CDR3 DNA is TGTGCCAGCAGTTCCCCTAGGACTAGCGGCTCCTACAATGAGCAGTTCTTC.

The chain employs TRBV6-5 and TRBJ1-1, with D uncertain. Trimming cost V 2 bases and J 6 bases, with 13 bases left between them. The CDR3 loop spans 14 amino acids. Per germline, CDR1 MNHEY and CDR2 SVGAGI. The CDR3 coding sequence is TGTGCCAGCAGTTACACACAAGATCGGGCTGAAGCTTTCTTT. Translating it yields CASSYTQDRAEAFF.

A note on this clone: Within the sample, other DNA sequences also encode this same CDR3. This chain joins TRBV28 and TRBJ2-1; D call uncertain. CDR3 length: 13 amino acids. The germline V gene has CDR1 MDHEN and CDR2 SYDVKM. Trimming shortened V by 6 bases and J by 0 bases, and 6 bases separated the two germline ends. DNA for the CDR3: TGTGCCAGCAGCCCGAGCTCCTACAATGAGCAGTTCTTC. Protein: CASSPSSYNEQFF.

The V gene is TRBV7-9, the J gene TRBJ2-7; 9 bases align to TRBD1. The CDR3 loop spans 15 amino acids. Trimming took 3 bases from V and 2 from J; bases not matched to a gene: 5. CDR1 SEHNR and CDR2 FQNEAQ come from the germline V gene (reference sequence). CDR3 sequence reads: CASSLLTGGAYEQYF. CDR3 nucleotides: TGTGCCAGCAGCTTGCTGACAGGGGGGGCCTACGAGCAGTACTTC.

The CDR3, as DNA: TGTGCCAGCAGCGTTTCTCACGGGACTAGCGGGAGGGCCAGATACGAGCAGTACTTC. Translated, it gives CASSVSHGTSGRARYEQYF. The chain joins TRBV9 to TRBJ2-7, with TRBD2 matching 16 bases. The ends lost 2 bases at V and 4 bases at J; junction bases unmatched: 12. CDR1 SGDLS and CDR2 YYNGEE come from the germline V gene. The CDR3 contains 19 residues.

The rearrangement uses TRBV5-4 and TRBJ2-7, with 8 bases identical to TRBD2. CDR1 is SGHNT and CDR2 is YYREEE in the germline V gene (reference sequence). J gave up 5 bases and V 3 bases, and 13 bases lay outside the gene matches. The length of the CDR3 is 16 residues. This CDR3 reads CASSYYIGGAGNEQYF. Here the CDR3 DNA reads TGTGCCAGCAGCTACTACATCGGGGGGGCCGGGAACGAGCAGTACTTC.

The rearrangement uses TRBV6-5 and TRBJ1-2, with D perhaps TRBD1 (5 bases). The CDR3 has 13 amino acids. Per the germline V gene, CDR1 is MNHEY and CDR2 is SVGAGI. Trimming took off 7 bases at V and 0 bases at J, with 9 bases between the two ends. The CDR3 bases are TGTGCCAGCACCCGGGGGACTAACTATGGCTACACCTTC. This codes for CASTRGTNYGYTF.

This clone was recorded only once. The chain employs TRBV10-2 and TRBJ2-3; 12 bases are a match to TRBD2. Germline values: CDR1 WSHSY, CDR2 SAAADI. The CDR3 loop spans 15 amino acids. J was trimmed by 3 bases and V by 6 bases; bases with no gene match: 4. CDR3 bases: TGCGCCAGCAGAATGACTAGCGGGAGAACAGATACGCAGTATTTT. This encodes CASRMTSGRTDTQYF.

This chain links TRBV5-4 with TRBJ1-1, with TRBD1 matching over 8 bases. Germline CDR1 reads SGHNT; CDR2 reads YYREEE (reference sequence). V dropped 1 base and J dropped 10; count of bases not matched to a gene: 12. CDR3 size: 15 residues. For the CDR3, the DNA is TGTGCCAGCAGCTTGAGCGCGGGGACAGGCGATGGAGCTTTCTTT. Protein: CASSLSAGTGDGAFF. Filled out from reference TRBV5-4 and TRBJ1-1, the complete variable domain reads ETGVTQSPTHLIKTRGQQVTLRCSSQSGHNTVSWYQQALGQGPQFIFQYYREEENGRGNFPPRFSGLQFPNYSSELNVNALELDDSALYLCASSLSAGTGDGAFFGQGTRLTVV.

V gene TRBV7-9 combines with J gene TRBJ2-5; 10 bases are shared with TRBD2. The CDR3 covers 15 residues. J gave up 2 bases and V 4 bases, and 4 bases lay outside the gene matches. CDR1 is SEHNR, CDR2 FQNEAQ, per germline (reference sequence). The CDR3 nucleotides read TGTGCCAGCAGCTCAGCTAGCGGGAGTCAAGAGACCCAGTACTTC. Amino acid sequence: CASSSASGSQETQYF.

This clone was seen only once. The chain has TRBV11-3 and TRBJ2-7, with TRBD2 as a possible D gene (5 bases). Germline CDR1 is SGHNT and CDR2 is YENEEA. The CDR3 spans 15 residues. V was trimmed by 0 bases and J by 0 bases, leaving 9 bases between them. CDR3 nucleotides: TGTGCCAGCAGCTTAGAAGTCGCGGGCTCCTACGAGCAGTACTTC. This encodes CASSLEVAGSYEQYF.

The J gene is TRBJ2-7, the V gene TRBV5-1; TRBD1 aligns across 8 bases. The germline gives CDR1 SGHRS, CDR2 YFSETQ. V was pared by 0 bases and J by 2 bases, with 4 bases of the junction left unmatched. The CDR3 length is 15 residues. CDR3: CASSLGGQVTYEQYF. The CDR3 coding sequence is TGCGCCAGCAGCTTGGGGGGACAGGTCACCTACGAGCAGTACTTC. Supplemented by reference TRBV5-1 and TRBJ2-7, the full variable domain reads KAGVTQTPRYLIKTRGQQVTLSCSPISGHRSVSWYQQTPGQGLQFLFEYFSETQRNKGNFPGRFSGRQFSNSRSEMNVSTLELGDSALYLCASSLGGQVTYEQYFGPGTRLTVT.

The chain uses TRBV2 and TRBJ2-5; TRBD2 matches 9 bases. The CDR3 spans 15 residues. The germline V gene encodes CDR1 SNHLY and CDR2 FYNNEI. The junction had 8 bases not matched to a gene; V was cut back by 4 bases and J by 5 bases. The CDR3 protein is CASSGTSGRFETQYF. In nucleotides, the CDR3 is TGTGCCAGCAGTGGTACCAGCGGGAGGTTCGAGACCCAGTACTTC.